These 6 T cell receptor beta chains came from one sample sequenced in a study of OX40 agonist ivuxolimab in advanced cancers. The protocol was immunoSEQ multiplex PCR, while the TCRdb copy is restricted to in-frame clones and leaves out a portion. Among some 77,000 clones listed, 85% to 90% were seen once. The sample consisted of CD4+ or CD8+ T cells sorted from blood, taken in a trial of the OX40 agonist ivuxolimab. These receptors came from an adult with an advanced solid tumor such as melanoma, head and neck, liver or kidney cancer.

This clone appeared once. The chain is built from TRBV28 and TRBJ2-7, with a tentative D call TRBD1 (5 bases). Germline V gene lookup returns CDR1 MDHEN and CDR2 SYDVKM. This CDR3 is built from 15 residues. Trimming removed 4 bases from V and 0 bases from J, with 13 bases in between. The CDR3 DNA is TGTGCCAGCAGTTATTCGATCCAGGGCTCCTACGAGCAGTACTTC. Its protein is CASSYSIQGSYEQYF.

This rearrangement joins TRBV7-3 to TRBJ2-7, with D possibly matching TRBD1 (5 bases). Germline-derived CDR1 and CDR2 are SGHTA and FQGTGA. Deletions cut 1 base from V and 2 bases from J, with 12 bases between. CDR3 length equals 15 residues. CDR3 sequence (DNA): TGTGCCAGCAGCTTAAGGCCAGGGCAGACCTACGAGCAGTACTTC. It is translated as CASSLRPGQTYEQYF.

The J gene is TRBJ1-2, the V gene TRBV5-1; D gene unclear. The V end lost 4 bases, the J end lost 0 bases, and 7 bases lay between the germline ends. The CDR3 covers 13 residues. Germline V CDR1 and CDR2: SGHRS, YFSETQ. The CDR3 nucleotides are TGCGCCAGCAGCGTGAAGTCTAACTATGGCTACACCTTC. Residues: CASSVKSNYGYTF.

This rearrangement joins TRBV7-9 to TRBJ1-5; D call uncertain. Trimming pared 4 bases from V and 9 bases from J, leaving 19 bases between. Germline V gene lookup returns CDR1 SEHNR and CDR2 FQNEAQ (reference sequence). CDR3 length: 15 amino acids. The CDR3: CASSSDLPGGRPQHF. The CDR3 coding sequence is TGTGCCAGCAGCTCGGACTTACCGGGTGGGCGGCCCCAGCATTTT.

In DNA, the CDR3 is TGTGCCAGCACTATAGACCGGGCCAACGTCCTGACTTTC. Its protein is CASTIDRANVLTF. The chain uses TRBV6-1 and TRBJ2-6; D gene ambiguous. Germline V gene data show CDR1 as MNHNS and CDR2 as SASEGT. With 7 bases removed from V and 5 bases from J, the gap between germline ends came to 9 bases. CDR3 length: 13 residues.

This clone was recorded once. The genes are TRBV20-1 and TRBJ2-5; no clear D gene. The DNA end lines up better with TRBJ2-7; the J call may be wrong. The CDR3 is made up of 11 amino acids. From germline, CDR1 is DFQATT and CDR2 SNEGSKA (reference sequence). CDR3 DNA sequence: TGCAGTGCTAGCAGCTCCTACGAGCAGTACTTC. Translation: CSASSSYEQYF.